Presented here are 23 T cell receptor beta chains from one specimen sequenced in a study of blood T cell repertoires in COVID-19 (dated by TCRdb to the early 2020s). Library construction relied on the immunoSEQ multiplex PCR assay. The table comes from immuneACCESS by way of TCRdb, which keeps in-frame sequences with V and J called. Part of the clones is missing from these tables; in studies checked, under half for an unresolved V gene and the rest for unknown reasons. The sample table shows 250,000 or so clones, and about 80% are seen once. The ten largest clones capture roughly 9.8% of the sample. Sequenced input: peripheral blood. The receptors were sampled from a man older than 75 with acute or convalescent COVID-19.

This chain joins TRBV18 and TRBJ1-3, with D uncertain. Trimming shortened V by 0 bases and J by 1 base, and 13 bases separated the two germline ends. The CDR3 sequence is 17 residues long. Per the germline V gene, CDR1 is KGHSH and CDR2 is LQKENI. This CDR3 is CASSPPSIFRSGNTIYF. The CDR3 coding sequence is TGTGCCAGCTCACCACCGTCTATATTCCGATCTGGAAACACCATATATTTT.

CDR3 DNA sequence: TGTGCCAGCAGTTCTTACCGAGGGGGTGAAAAACTGTTTTTT. Its translation: CASSSYRGGEKLFF. This chain uses TRBV7-9 with TRBJ1-4; a weak D match, TRBD1 (6 bases). The germline V and J ends were trimmed by 6 bases and 7 bases, with 15 bases remaining between them. The CDR3 spans 14 residues. Per the germline V gene, CDR1 is SEHNR and CDR2 is FQNEAQ (reference sequence). Looking up the rest from reference TRBV7-9 and TRBJ1-4 gives the full variable domain: DTGVSQNPRHKITKRGQNVTFRCDPISEHNRLYWYRQTLGQGPEFLTYFQNEAQLEKSRLLSDRFSAERPKGSFSTLEIQRTEQGDSAMYLCASSSYRGGEKLFFGSGTQLSVL.

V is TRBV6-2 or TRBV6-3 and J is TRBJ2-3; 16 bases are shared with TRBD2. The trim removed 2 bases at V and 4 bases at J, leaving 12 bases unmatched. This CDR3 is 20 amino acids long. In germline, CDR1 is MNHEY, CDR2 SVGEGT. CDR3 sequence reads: CASSYEVGTSGRAVADTQYF. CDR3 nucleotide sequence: TGTGCCAGCAGTTACGAGGTCGGGACTAGCGGGAGGGCAGTAGCAGATACGCAGTATTTT.

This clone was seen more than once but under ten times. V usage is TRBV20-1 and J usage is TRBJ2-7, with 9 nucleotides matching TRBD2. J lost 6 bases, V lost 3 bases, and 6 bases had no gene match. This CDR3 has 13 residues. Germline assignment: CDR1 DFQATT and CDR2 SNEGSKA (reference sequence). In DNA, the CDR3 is TGCAGTGCTAGTTACCTAGCGGGGAGCGAGCAGTACTTC. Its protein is CSASYLAGSEQYF.

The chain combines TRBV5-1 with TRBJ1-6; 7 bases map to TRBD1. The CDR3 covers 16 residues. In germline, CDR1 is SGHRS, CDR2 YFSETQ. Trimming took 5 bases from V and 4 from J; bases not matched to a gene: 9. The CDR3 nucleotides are TGCGCCAGCAGTCCCGGGACAGCCGAATATAATTCACCCCTCCACTTT. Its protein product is CASSPGTAEYNSPLHF.

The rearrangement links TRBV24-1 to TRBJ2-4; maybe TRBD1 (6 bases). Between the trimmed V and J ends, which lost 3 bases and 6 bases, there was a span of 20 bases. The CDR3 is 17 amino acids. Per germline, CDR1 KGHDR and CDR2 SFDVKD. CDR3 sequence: CATSDPQTGLGRNIQYF. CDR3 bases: TGTGCCACCAGTGATCCCCAAACAGGGTTGGGTAGAAACATTCAGTACTTC.

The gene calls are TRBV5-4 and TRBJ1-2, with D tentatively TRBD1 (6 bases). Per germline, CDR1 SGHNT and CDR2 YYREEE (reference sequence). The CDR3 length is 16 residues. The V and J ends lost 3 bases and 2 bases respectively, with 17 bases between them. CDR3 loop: CASSSGQSRGNYGYTF. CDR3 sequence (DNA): TGTGCCAGCAGCTCGGGACAATCCCGAGGAAACTATGGCTACACCTTC.

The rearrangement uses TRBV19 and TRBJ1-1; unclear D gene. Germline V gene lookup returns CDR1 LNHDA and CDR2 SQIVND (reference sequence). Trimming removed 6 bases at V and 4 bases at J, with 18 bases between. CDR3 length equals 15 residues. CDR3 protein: CASSIRQAFSTEAFF. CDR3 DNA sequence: TGTGCCAGTAGCATAAGGCAGGCGTTCAGCACTGAAGCTTTCTTT.

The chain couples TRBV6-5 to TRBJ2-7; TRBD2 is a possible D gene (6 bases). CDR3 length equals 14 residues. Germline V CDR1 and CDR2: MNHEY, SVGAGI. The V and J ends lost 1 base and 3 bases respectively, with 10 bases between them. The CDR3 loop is CASSYLRGSYEQYF. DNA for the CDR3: TGTGCCAGCAGTTACTTACGGGGGAGCTACGAGCAGTACTTC.

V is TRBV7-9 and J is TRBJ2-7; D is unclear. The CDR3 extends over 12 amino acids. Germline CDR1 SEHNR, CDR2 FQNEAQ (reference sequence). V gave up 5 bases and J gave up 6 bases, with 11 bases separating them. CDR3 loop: CASSKSGGEQYF. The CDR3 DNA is TGTGCCAGCAGCAAGTCCGGTGGCGAGCAGTACTTC.

The DNA of the CDR3 is TGTGCCAGCAAAAGGGGGCTCGGCACCGGGGAGCTGTTTTTT. The encoded protein is CASKRGLGTGELFF. The V gene is TRBV2, the J gene TRBJ2-2; 7 bases line up with TRBD1. V lost 7 bases to trimming and J lost 4 bases; unmatched junction nucleotides: 6. The CDR3 length is 14 residues. Germline assignment: CDR1 SNHLY and CDR2 FYNNEI.

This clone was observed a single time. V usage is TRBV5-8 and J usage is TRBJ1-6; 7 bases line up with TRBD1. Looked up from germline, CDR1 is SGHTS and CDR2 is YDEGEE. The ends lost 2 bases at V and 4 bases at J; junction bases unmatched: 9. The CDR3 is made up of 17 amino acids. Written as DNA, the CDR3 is TGTGCCAGCAGCTTAGGCCCCTGGACAGGTTATAATTCACCCCTCCACTTT. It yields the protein CASSLGPWTGYNSPLHF.

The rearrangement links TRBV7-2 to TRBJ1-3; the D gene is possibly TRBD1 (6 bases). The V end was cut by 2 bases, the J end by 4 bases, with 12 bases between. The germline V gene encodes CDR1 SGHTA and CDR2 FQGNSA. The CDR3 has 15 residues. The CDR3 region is CASSLQGLSGNTIYF. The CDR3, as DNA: TGTGCCAGCAGCTTACAGGGGCTGTCAGGAAACACCATATATTTT.

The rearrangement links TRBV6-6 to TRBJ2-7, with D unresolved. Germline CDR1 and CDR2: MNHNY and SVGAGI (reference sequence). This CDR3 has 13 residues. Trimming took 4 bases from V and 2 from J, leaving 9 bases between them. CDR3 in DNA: TGTGCCAGCAGTTCTAACAGCCCCTACGAGCAGTACTTC. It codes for CASSSNSPYEQYF.

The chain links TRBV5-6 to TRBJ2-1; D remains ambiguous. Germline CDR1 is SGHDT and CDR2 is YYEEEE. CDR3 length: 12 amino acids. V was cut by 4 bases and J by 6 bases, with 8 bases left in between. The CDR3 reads CASSILGNEQFF. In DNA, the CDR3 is TGTGCCAGCAGCATTCTAGGCAATGAGCAGTTCTTC. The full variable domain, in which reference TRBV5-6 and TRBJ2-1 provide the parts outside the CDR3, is DAGVTQSPTHLIKTRGQQVTLRCSPKSGHDTVSWYQQALGQGPQFIFQYYEEEERQRGNFPDRFSGHQFPNYSSELNVNALLLGDSALYLCASSILGNEQFFGPGTRLTVL.

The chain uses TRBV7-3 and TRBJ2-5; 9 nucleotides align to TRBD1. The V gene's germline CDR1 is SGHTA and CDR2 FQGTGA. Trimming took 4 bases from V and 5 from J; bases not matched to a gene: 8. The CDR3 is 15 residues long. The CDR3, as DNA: TGTGCCAGCAGCTCCTCCGGACAGGGGAGGGAGACCCAGTACTTC. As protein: CASSSSGQGRETQYF.

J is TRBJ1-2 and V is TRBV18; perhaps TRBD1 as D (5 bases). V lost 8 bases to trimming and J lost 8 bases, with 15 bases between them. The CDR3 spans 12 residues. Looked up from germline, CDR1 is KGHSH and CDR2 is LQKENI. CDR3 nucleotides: TGTGCCAGCGCCGATGGGGGAGGAGGCTACACCTTC. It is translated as CASADGGGGYTF.

CDR3 DNA sequence: TGCGCCAGCAGCGGCGGGTCGTCCACAGATACGCAGTATTTT. This codes for CASSGGSSTDTQYF. The chain joins TRBV5-1 to TRBJ2-3; tentatively, D is TRBD2 (5 bases). V was clipped by 4 bases and J by 2 bases, with 11 bases between them. Germline values: CDR1 SGHRS, CDR2 YFSETQ. The CDR3 has 14 amino acids.

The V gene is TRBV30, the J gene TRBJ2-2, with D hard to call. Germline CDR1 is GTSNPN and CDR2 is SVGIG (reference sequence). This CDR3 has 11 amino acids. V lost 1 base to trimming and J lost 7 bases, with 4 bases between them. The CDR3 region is CAWSAFGELFF. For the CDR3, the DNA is TGTGCCTGGAGTGCATTCGGGGAGCTGTTTTTT.

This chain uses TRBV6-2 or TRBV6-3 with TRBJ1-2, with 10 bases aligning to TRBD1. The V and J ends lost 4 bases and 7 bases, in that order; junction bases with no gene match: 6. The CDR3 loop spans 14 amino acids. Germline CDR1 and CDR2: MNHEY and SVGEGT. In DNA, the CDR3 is TGTGCCAGCAGTTTTGACAGGGGGCGCGGTGGCTACACCTTC. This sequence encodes CASSFDRGRGGYTF.

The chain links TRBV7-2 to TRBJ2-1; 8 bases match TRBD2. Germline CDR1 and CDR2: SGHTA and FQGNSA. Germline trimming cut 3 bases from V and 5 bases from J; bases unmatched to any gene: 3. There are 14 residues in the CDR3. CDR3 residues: CASSFTSGHNEQFF. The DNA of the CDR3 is TGTGCCAGCAGCTTCACTAGCGGCCACAATGAGCAGTTCTTC. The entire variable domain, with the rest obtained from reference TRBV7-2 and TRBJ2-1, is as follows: GAGVSQSPSNKVTEKGKDVELRCDPISGHTALYWYRQSLGQGLEFLIYFQGNSAPDKSGLPSDRFSAERTGGSVSTLTIQRTQQEDSAVYLCASSFTSGHNEQFFGPGTRLTVL.

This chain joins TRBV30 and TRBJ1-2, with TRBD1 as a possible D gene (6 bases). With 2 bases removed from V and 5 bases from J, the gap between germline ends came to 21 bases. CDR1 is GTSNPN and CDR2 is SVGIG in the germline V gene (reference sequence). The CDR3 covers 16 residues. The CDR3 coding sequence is TGTGCCTGGAGTAAGGGGACAACCCGAGGAATATATGGCTACACCTTC. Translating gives CAWSKGTTRGIYGYTF.

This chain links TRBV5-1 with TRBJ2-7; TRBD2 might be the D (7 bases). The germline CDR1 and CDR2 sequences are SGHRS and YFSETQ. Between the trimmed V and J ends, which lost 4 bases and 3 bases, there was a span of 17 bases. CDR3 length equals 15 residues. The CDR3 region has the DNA TGCGCCAGCAGCCCCCGAGGGGGGGATTACTACGAGCAGTACTTC. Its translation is CASSPRGGDYYEQYF.